This T cell receptor (beta chain) was sequenced during a study of CD8+ T cells in alopecia areata. Sequencing relied on a cDNA template that was reverse transcribed from extracted RNA. Generated by immunoSEQ multiplex PCR, the TCRdb table keeps only in-frame clones and is missing some. Seen here are some 240,000 clones, about three fifths observed once, and the top ten hold more than 0.4%. CDR3 length equals 16 residues. Germline CDR1 and CDR2: MNHNY and SVGAGI (reference sequence). V trimming: 6 bases; J trimming: 4 bases; junction bases outside the gene matches: 10. The chain links TRBV6-6 to TRBJ2-1; 9 bases agree with TRBD1. The sequence was obtained from a human donor with alopecia areata. Sequenced material: CD4+ T cells sorted from blood, taken at week 0. The CDR3 DNA sequence: TGTGCCAGCAGGTCATTCCGGGACAGGGTTTACAATGAGCAGTTCTTC. Residues: CASRSFRDRVYNEQFF.